Listed below are T cell receptor beta chains from one sample, sequenced in a study of regulatory T cells in long-lasting Graves disease. TCRdb redid the calling of the multiplex PCR reads with MiXCR, one entry per CDR3 protein. The sample consists of roughly 450,000 distinct CDR3 sequences, around a quarter of them appearing once. The sample in question was peripheral blood mononuclear cells (PBMCs), obtained when the disease was refractory, from a patient treated with antithyroid drugs. Source of these receptors: a female donor with Graves disease. Each CDR3 is given with its conserved first and last residue. Fields, in order: J gene, D gene, V gene, clone size, CDR3 DNA, CDR3 protein. A D gene is named only where the DNA matches it firmly. Clone size is shown for a subset of rows, as once, few, many or a class of expanded clone.

TRBJ2-7,TRBD2,TRBV2,many,TGTGCCAGCAGGGAGGAGGCGGGAGGGCCCCGGGAGCAGTACTTC,CASREEAGGPREQYF
TRBJ1-2,NA,TRBV6-1,many,TGTGCCAGCGGCAATAAAGGGGTCGCCTATGGCTACACCTTC,CASGNKGVAYGYTF
TRBJ1-2,TRBD1,TRBV12-3/TRBV12-4,NA,TGTGCCAGCAGTTTATCAGCGGTAGGACAGGGCCATGGCTACACCTTC,CASSLSAVGQGHGYTF
TRBJ1-2,NA,TRBV29-1,many,TGCAGCGTTGAAGATCGCGGCAGGGTCGGGCATGGCTATGGCTACACCTTC,CSVEDRGRVGHGYGYTF
TRBJ1-1,NA,TRBV4-2,NA,TGTGCCAGCAGCGGGGGGGGTGTGAACACTGAAGCTTTCTTT,CASSGGGVNTEAFF
TRBJ2-4,TRBD1,TRBV7-9,NA,TGTGCCAGCAGCTCTCAGGGGGCTCTGGACATTCAGTACTTC,CASSSQGALDIQYF
TRBJ1-1,NA,TRBV19,NA,TGTGCCAGTAGAGGATGGGGGACGGTCACTGAAGCTTTCTTT,CASRGWGTVTEAFF
TRBJ1-2,NA,TRBV5-1,few,TGCGCCAGCAGCTTGACCTCAGGGCCGGGCGGCTACACCTTC,CASSLTSGPGGYTF
TRBJ2-7,NA,TRBV7-2,many,TGTGCCAGCAGCTTTCCGGGACTTCCCTACGAGCAGTACTTC,CASSFPGLPYEQYF
TRBJ1-4,TRBD1,TRBV4-1,NA,TGCGCCAGCAGCCAGACAGGGGGCGAAAAACTGTTTTTT,CASSQTGGEKLFF
TRBJ2-3,NA,TRBV7-2,NA,TGTGCCAGCAGCTTAGGGGCAGGGGTGATCACAGATACGCAGTATTTT,CASSLGAGVITDTQYF
TRBJ2-7,TRBD1,TRBV11-2,few,TGTGCCAGCAGCAGAAACAGGGGGCGAATGCCTACCGAGCAGTACTTC,CASSRNRGRMPTEQYF
TRBJ1-1,NA,TRBV12-3/TRBV12-4,few,TGTGCCACCCTGACGCGGATGAACACTGAAGCTTTCTTT,CATLTRMNTEAFF
TRBJ1-1,TRBD1,TRBV2,many,TGTGCCAGAACCTCGGACAGGGACACTGAAGCTTTCTTT,CARTSDRDTEAFF
TRBJ1-1,NA,TRBV30,few,TGTGCCTGGAGTGGGGCCGCGTACCGAAGTGAAGCTTTCTTT,CAWSGAAYRSEAFF
TRBJ2-7,NA,TRBV20-1,few,TGCAGTGCTCGAGAAGGGGCCTTTCGCGAGCAGTACTTC,CSAREGAFREQYF
TRBJ1-1,NA,TRBV19,NA,TGTGCCAGTAGTATAGACGGTTGGGCTGAAGCTTTCTTT,CASSIDGWAEAFF
TRBJ2-2,TRBD1,TRBV2,many,TGTGCTACCGGGACAGAGAACACCGGGGAGCTGTTTTTT,CATGTENTGELFF
TRBJ2-3,TRBD2,TRBV7-3,NA,TGTGCCAGCAGCTTAACGCCAGCGGGAGGAGGTGGCACAGATACGCAGTATTTT,CASSLTPAGGGGTDTQYF
TRBJ1-2,TRBD1,TRBV10-3,NA,TGTGCCATCAGCCCAGGGGGCGCCTATGGCTACACCTTC,CAISPGGAYGYTF
TRBJ2-4,NA,TRBV6-2/TRBV6-3,few,TGTGCCAGCAGTTACTTCTTAACCCGAGGGCCGGGCGTAGCCAAAAACATTCAGTACTTC,CASSYFLTRGPGVAKNIQYF
TRBJ2-7,TRBD2,TRBV11-2,NA,TGTGCCAGCAGCTTAGAGTTCGCGGGAGCACCCTACGAGCAGTACTTC,CASSLEFAGAPYEQYF
TRBJ2-7,TRBD2,TRBV6-2/TRBV6-3,NA,TGTGCCATCAGTCGCCCCGTATTAGCGGGAGGTTCGTACGAGCAGTACTTC,CAISRPVLAGGSYEQYF
TRBJ2-1,NA,TRBV19,NA,TGTGCCAGTAGTACTACGCCGCAACACAATGAGCAGTTCTTC,CASSTTPQHNEQFF
TRBJ1-5,TRBD1,TRBV5-6,few,TGTGCCGGCCGCGCGGGGACAGGGTTTAATCAGCCCCAGCATTTT,CAGRAGTGFNQPQHF
TRBJ1-2,NA,TRBV28,many,TGTGCCAGCAGCCCTACAGGGTTAGGCTACACCTTC,CASSPTGLGYTF
TRBJ1-1,NA,TRBV27,many,TGTGCCAGCAGTTTGAGCCTGCCGTCCTTCCAAGCTTTCTTT,CASSLSLPSFQAFF
TRBJ2-2,NA,TRBV7-2,few,TGTGCCAGCAGCCCCGCACGGCCAGGGGTCGGGGAGCTGTTTTTT,CASSPARPGVGELFF
TRBJ2-5,TRBD2,TRBV9,few,TGTGCCAGCAGCGTAGAGGGACTAGCGGGAGTCGAGACCCAGTACTTC,CASSVEGLAGVETQYF